These 22 T cell receptor beta chains came from one sample sequenced in a study of blood T cell repertoires in COVID-19. This table comes from immunoSEQ multiplex PCR, and its TCRdb copy is limited to in-frame clones, with some not included. The table has around 170,000 clones, about 81% seen once; the top ten hold roughly 14%. Sample: peripheral blood. The origin of the receptors is a young man with active or convalescent COVID-19.

V gene TRBV28 combines with J gene TRBJ2-1, with TRBD2 matching 11 bases. V shed 5 bases and J 10 bases; nucleotides not matched to a gene: 7. Germline V gene lookup returns CDR1 MDHEN and CDR2 SYDVKM. CDR3 length: 14 amino acids. The DNA for the CDR3 is TGTGCCAGCAGTCCCGCTAGCGGGGGGTTGGAGCAGTTCTTC. It specifies CASSPASGGLEQFF. Full variable domain (remainder filled in from reference TRBV28 and TRBJ2-1): DVKVTQSSRYLVKRTGEKVFLECVQDMDHENMFWYRQDPGLGLRLIYFSYDVKMKEKGDIPEGYSVSREKKERFSLILESASTNQTSMYLCASSPASGGLEQFFGPGTRLTVL.

The chain couples TRBV6-5 to TRBJ1-6; no reliable D call. Germline V CDR1 and CDR2: MNHEY, SVGAGI. V dropped 5 bases and J dropped 3 bases, with 11 bases sitting between them. This CDR3 has 15 amino acids. The CDR3 DNA reads as TGTGCCAGCAGTCTCAGACTCTTCTATAATTCACCCCTCCACTTT. This encodes CASSLRLFYNSPLHF.

This clone appeared once. The chain has TRBV30 and TRBJ1-3, with D unresolved. The germline V gene has CDR1 GTSNPN and CDR2 SVGIG (reference sequence). This CDR3 spans 13 amino acids. V shed 3 bases and J shed 4 bases, with 10 bases lying between them. The CDR3 here is CAWSPLLGNTIYF. CDR3 in DNA: TGTGCCTGGAGCCCCCTATTGGGAAACACCATATATTTT.

Of note for this clone: The sample holds other DNA sequences that translate to the same CDR3. This chain uses TRBV27 with TRBJ1-1; D ambiguous. V was trimmed by 3 bases and J by 2 bases, leaving 7 bases between them. The germline gives CDR1 MNHEY, CDR2 SMNVEV (reference sequence). The CDR3 sequence is 13 residues long. As DNA, the CDR3 is TGTGCCAGCAGTTTCTCCGTTAACACTGAAGCTTTCTTT. Encoded protein: CASSFSVNTEAFF.

This clone was counted many times. The V gene is TRBV7-3, the J gene TRBJ2-2; TRBD2 matches at 13 bases. From germline, CDR1 is SGHTA and CDR2 FQGTGA. The CDR3 length is 19 residues. V was pared by 5 bases and J by 0 bases, with 9 bases of the junction left unmatched. This CDR3 reads CASSPSGLAGTANTGELFF. The CDR3 region has the DNA TGTGCCAGCAGCCCCTCGGGACTAGCGGGGACGGCGAACACCGGGGAGCTGTTTTTT.

This chain connects TRBV10-3 to TRBJ2-3; D is undetermined. V was cut by 4 bases and J by 4 bases, with 6 bases left in between. CDR3 length: 12 residues. The germline gives CDR1 ENHRY, CDR2 SYGVKD. This CDR3 is CAISVAADTQYF. In DNA form, the CDR3 reads TGTGCCATCAGTGTAGCCGCAGATACGCAGTATTTT.

The chain carries TRBV24-1 and TRBJ2-7; the match to TRBD1 covers 9 bases. The junction had 8 bases not matched to a gene; V was cut back by 3 bases and J by 6 bases. This CDR3 is built from 15 residues. Looked up from germline, CDR1 is KGHDR and CDR2 is SFDVKD. In DNA, the CDR3 is TGTGCCACCAGTGATCCCGGGACAGGGATTGGCGAGCAGTACTTC. It specifies CATSDPGTGIGEQYF.

The chain employs TRBV7-2 and TRBJ2-1; tentatively, D is TRBD2 (5 bases). Trimming stripped 4 bases from V and 2 bases from J, with 12 bases between. The CDR3 has 15 residues. CDR1 and CDR2 (germline): SGHTA, FQGNSA. The CDR3, as DNA: TGTGCCAGCAGCTCCTTCGCGGGTACCTACAATGAGCAGTTCTTC. Amino acids: CASSSFAGTYNEQFF.

As regards this clone: Additional DNA sequences in this sample encode the identical CDR3. The chain is built from TRBV18 and TRBJ2-2, with TRBD1 as a possible D gene (6 bases). Germline-derived CDR1 and CDR2 are KGHSH and LQKENI. This CDR3 spans 14 amino acids. The V end lost 3 bases, the J end lost 5 bases, and 10 bases lay between the germline ends. The CDR3 region is CASSPVQGTGELFF. CDR3 nucleotide sequence: TGTGCCAGCTCACCGGTTCAGGGGACCGGGGAGCTGTTTTTT.

The chain combines TRBV10-1 with TRBJ1-2, with TRBD1 matching 7 bases. The V gene end was trimmed by 4 bases and the J gene end by 6 bases; junction bases not matched to a gene: 5. Germline loops: CDR1 WNHNN, CDR2 SYGVQD (reference sequence). This CDR3 has 13 amino acids. In nucleotides, the CDR3 is TGCGCCAGCAGTGTGGACAGGTTGGATGGCTACACCTTC. This gives the protein CASSVDRLDGYTF.

J is TRBJ2-3 and V is TRBV5-1, with a weak D call TRBD1 (6 bases). V gave up 1 base and J gave up 6 bases, with 18 bases separating them. CDR1 is SGHRS and CDR2 is YFSETQ in the germline V gene. This CDR3 has 16 amino acids. The CDR3 nucleotides are TGCGCCAGCAGCTTGACCCTGGCAGGGGTTGGGGATACGCAGTATTTT. Translated, it gives CASSLTLAGVGDTQYF.

J is TRBJ2-7 and V is TRBV6-5; TRBD2 aligns across 13 bases. This CDR3 contains 15 residues. V shed 2 bases, J shed 6 bases, and the junction held 4 bases outside the gene matches. Germline V gene lookup returns CDR1 MNHEY and CDR2 SVGAGI. The CDR3 region has the DNA TGTGCCAGCAGTTACCGGACTAGCGGGAGCCCCGAGCAGTACTTC. Protein sequence: CASSYRTSGSPEQYF.

The rearrangement uses TRBV4-1 and TRBJ1-2; TRBD1 is a possible D gene (5 bases). The CDR3 has 15 amino acids. Trimming left V 1 base short and J 4 bases short, with 13 bases between. Germline V gene sequence: CDR1 MGHRA, CDR2 YSYEKL. The chain's CDR3 is CASSQVEGQSYGYTF. The CDR3 bases are TGCGCCAGCAGCCAAGTGGAGGGGCAAAGCTATGGCTACACCTTC.

The chain links TRBV2 to TRBJ1-3, with TRBD1 matching over 7 bases. CDR3 length: 15 amino acids. Germline V lookup: CDR1 SNHLY, CDR2 FYNNEI. V gave up 3 bases and J gave up 3 bases; unmatched junction bases: 5. CDR3 amino acids: CASSDLGGGGNTIYF. CDR3 in DNA: TGTGCCAGCAGTGATTTAGGGGGCGGTGGAAACACCATATATTTT.

The V and J genes are TRBV5-1 and TRBJ2-7; a possible D gene is TRBD1 (5 bases). Looked up from germline, CDR1 is SGHRS and CDR2 is YFSETQ. The germline V and J ends were trimmed by 1 base and 0 bases, with 11 bases remaining between them. The CDR3 loop spans 15 amino acids. CDR3 DNA: TGCGCCAGCAGCTTGACAGGCCAGAGCTCCTACGAGCAGTACGTC. Translated, it gives CASSLTGQSSYEQYV.

The chain employs TRBV2 and TRBJ1-6; TRBD1 matches 7 bases. CDR1 and CDR2 from the germline V gene are SNHLY and FYNNEI. The ends lost 4 bases at V and 7 bases at J; junction bases unmatched: 4. The CDR3 has 14 amino acids. CDR3: CASSATGENSPLHF. The DNA of the CDR3 is TGTGCCAGCAGTGCCACAGGGGAAAATTCACCCCTCCACTTT.

The chain couples TRBV5-1 to TRBJ2-3, with 7 bases identical to TRBD1. V lost 3 bases to trimming and J lost 1 base; unmatched junction nucleotides: 5. Germline CDR1 SGHRS, CDR2 YFSETQ. The CDR3 spans 15 residues. The CDR3 loop is CASSSRQGRTDTQYF. The CDR3 DNA sequence: TGCGCCAGCAGCTCCAGACAGGGACGCACAGATACGCAGTATTTT.

The chain recombines TRBV21-1 with TRBJ1-6; the table assigns TRBD1, which was not confirmed against the DNA. TRBV21-1 is labeled a pseudogene. The CDR3 is 17 residues long. CDR3 residues: CASSKPAATGIGSPLHF. DNA of the CDR3: TGTGCCAGCAGCAAGCCAGCCGCGACAGGGATAGGTTCACCCCTCCACTTT.

The rearrangement links TRBV27 to TRBJ2-1; a weak D match, TRBD2 (5 bases). The CDR3 length is 16 residues. From germline, CDR1 is MNHEY and CDR2 SMNVEV (reference sequence). The germline V and J ends were trimmed by 6 bases and 4 bases, with 19 bases remaining between them. The CDR3 DNA is TGTGCCAGCAGGGTAGCTAGCCCACCAACTTACAATGAGCAGTTCTTC. This codes for CASRVASPPTYNEQFF.

The chain uses TRBV11-2 and TRBJ1-3, with TRBD1 matching over 9 bases. The CDR3 is 15 residues long. The V and J ends lost 1 base and 5 bases, in that order; junction bases with no gene match: 3. Germline V CDR1 and CDR2: SGHAT, FQNNGV. The CDR3 loop reads CASSLGDRVRNTIYF. As DNA, the CDR3 is TGTGCCAGCAGCTTAGGGGACAGGGTACGAAACACCATATATTTT.

The rearrangement uses TRBV5-8 and TRBJ1-4, with a weak D call TRBD1 (6 bases). Trimming shortened V by 4 bases and J by 10 bases, and 20 bases separated the two germline ends. The CDR3 has 15 residues. Germline CDR1 reads SGHTS; CDR2 reads YDEGEE. This CDR3 reads CASSPGGAGAGKLFF. CDR3 nucleotides: TGTGCCAGCAGCCCTGGGGGGGCCGGGGCGGGAAAACTGTTTTTT.

V gene TRBV6-5 combines with J gene TRBJ1-2; D gene ambiguous. Germline values: CDR1 MNHEY, CDR2 SVGAGI. V was cut by 2 bases and J by 4 bases, with 14 bases left in between. This CDR3 spans 15 amino acids. This CDR3 reads CASSYTQAPRYGYTF. For the CDR3, the DNA is TGTGCCAGCAGTTACACGCAGGCTCCTCGCTATGGCTACACCTTC.